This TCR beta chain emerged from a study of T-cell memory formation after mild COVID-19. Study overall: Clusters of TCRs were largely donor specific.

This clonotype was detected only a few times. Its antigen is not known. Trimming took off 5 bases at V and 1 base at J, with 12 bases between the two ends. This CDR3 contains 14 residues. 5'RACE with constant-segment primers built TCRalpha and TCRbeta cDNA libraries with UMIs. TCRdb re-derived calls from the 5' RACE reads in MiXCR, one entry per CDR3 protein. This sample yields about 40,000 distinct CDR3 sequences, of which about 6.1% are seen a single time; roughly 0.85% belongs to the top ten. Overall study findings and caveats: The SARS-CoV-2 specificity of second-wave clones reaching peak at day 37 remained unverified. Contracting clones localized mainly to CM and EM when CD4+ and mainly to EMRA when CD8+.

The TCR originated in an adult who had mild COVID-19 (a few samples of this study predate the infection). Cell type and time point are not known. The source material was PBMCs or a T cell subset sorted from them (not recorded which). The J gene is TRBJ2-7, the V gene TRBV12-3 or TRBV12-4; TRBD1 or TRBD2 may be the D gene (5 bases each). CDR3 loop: CASSTGQRSYEQYF. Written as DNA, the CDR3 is TGTGCCAGCAGTACGGGGCAGCGATCCTACGAGCAGTACTTC.